This T cell receptor beta chain was profiled in a study of blood T cell repertoires in COVID-19. Study background: Acute and convalescent COVID-19 samples came from the United States, Italy and Spain. From T cells, B-cell-depleted T cells, or PBMCs came the material, which was cDNA or gDNA.

Authors' data handling: Reference gene primer amplification gave estimated nucleated cell counts. Clones were read by immunoSEQ multiplex PCR, and TCRdb kept only the in-frame ones, dropping some. That table furnishes V, J and clone size, whereas the DNA furnished D and trimming. Of approximately 250,000 clones detected, approximately 83% appear once; the ten largest clones hold around 5.9%. The CDR3 covers 15 residues. Germline loops: CDR1 SEHNR, CDR2 FQNEAQ (reference sequence). Deletions cut 5 bases from V and 1 base from J, with 14 bases between. The chain is built from TRBV7-9 and TRBJ1-1; D ambiguous. The material sequenced was peripheral blood. This clonotype was obtained from a human donor in a cohort sampled during active COVID-19. CDR3 DNA sequence: TGTGCCAGCAGCCACATTCTAGAGAAGAACACTGAAGCTTTCTTT. Residues: CASSHILEKNTEAFF.